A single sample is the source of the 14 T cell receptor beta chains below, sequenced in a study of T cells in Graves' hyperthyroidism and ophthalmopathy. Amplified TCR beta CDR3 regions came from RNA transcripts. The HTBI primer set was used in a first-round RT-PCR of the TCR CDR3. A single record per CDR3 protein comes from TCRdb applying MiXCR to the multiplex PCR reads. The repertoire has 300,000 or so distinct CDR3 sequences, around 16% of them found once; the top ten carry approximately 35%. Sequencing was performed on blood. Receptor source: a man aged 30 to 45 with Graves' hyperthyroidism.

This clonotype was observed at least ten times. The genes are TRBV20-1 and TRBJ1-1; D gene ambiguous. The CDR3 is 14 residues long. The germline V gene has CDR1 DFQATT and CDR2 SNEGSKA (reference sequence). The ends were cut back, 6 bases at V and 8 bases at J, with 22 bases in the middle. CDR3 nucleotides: TGCAGTGCCAGGTTATGGAGGATTAAGTCGGAAGCTTTCTTT. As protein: CSARLWRIKSEAFF.

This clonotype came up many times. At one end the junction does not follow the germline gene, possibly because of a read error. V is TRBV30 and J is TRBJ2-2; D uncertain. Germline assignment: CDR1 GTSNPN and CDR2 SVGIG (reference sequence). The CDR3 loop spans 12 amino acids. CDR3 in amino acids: CAWNLLTRELFF. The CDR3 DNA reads TGTGCCTGGAATCTGCTCACCAGGGAGCTGTTTTTT.

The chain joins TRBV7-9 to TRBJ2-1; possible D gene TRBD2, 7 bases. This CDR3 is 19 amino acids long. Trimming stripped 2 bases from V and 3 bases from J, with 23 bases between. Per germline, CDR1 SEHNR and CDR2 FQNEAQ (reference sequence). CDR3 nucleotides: TGTGCCAGCAGCTTAATGGGGTGGGCGGGGGCCAGGAGCTACAATGAGCAGTTCTTC. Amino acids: CASSLMGWAGARSYNEQFF. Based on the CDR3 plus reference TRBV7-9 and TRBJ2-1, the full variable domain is DTGVSQNPRHKITKRGQNVTFRCDPISEHNRLYWYRQTLGQGPEFLTYFQNEAQLEKSRLLSDRFSAERPKGSFSTLEIQRTEQGDSAMYLCASSLMGWAGARSYNEQFFGPGTRLTVL.

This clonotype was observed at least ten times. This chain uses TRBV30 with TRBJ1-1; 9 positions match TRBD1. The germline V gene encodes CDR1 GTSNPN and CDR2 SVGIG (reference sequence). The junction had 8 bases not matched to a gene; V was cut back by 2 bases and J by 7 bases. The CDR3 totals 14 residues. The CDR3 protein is CAWSPGTGFVEAFF. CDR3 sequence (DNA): TGTGCCTGGAGTCCCGGGACAGGGTTTGTTGAAGCTTTCTTT. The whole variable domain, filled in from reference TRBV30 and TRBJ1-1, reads SQTIHQWPATLVQPVGSPLSLECTVEGTSNPNLYWYRQAAGRGLQLLFYSVGIGQISSEVPQNLSASRPQDRQFILSSKKLLLSDSGFYLCAWSPGTGFVEAFFGQGTRLTVV.

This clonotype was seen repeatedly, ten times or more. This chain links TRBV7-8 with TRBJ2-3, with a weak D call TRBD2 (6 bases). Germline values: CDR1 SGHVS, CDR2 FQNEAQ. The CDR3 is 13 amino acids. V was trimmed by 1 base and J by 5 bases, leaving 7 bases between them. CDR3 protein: CASSLEAGDTQYF. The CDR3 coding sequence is TGTGCCAGCAGCTTAGAAGCGGGAGATACGCAGTATTTT.

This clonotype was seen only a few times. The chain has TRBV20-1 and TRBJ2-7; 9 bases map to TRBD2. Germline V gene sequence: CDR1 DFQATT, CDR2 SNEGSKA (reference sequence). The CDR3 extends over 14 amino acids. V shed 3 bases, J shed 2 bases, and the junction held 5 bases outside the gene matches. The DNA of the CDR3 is TGCAGTGCTAGTAGCGGGAGCCCCCCCTACGAGCAGTACTTC. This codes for CSASSGSPPYEQYF.

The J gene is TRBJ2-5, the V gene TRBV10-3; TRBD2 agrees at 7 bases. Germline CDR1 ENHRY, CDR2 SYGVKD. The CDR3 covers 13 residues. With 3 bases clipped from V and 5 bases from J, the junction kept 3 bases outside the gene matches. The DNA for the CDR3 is TGTGCCATCAGTGAAACTAGCGAGGAGACCCAGTACTTC. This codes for CAISETSEETQYF.

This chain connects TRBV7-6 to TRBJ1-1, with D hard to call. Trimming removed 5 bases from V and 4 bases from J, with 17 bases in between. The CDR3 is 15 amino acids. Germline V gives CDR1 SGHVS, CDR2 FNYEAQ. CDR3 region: CASSPTLRMGTEAFF. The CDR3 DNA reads TGTGCCAGCAGCCCGACACTCCGGATGGGCACTGAAGCTTTCTTT.

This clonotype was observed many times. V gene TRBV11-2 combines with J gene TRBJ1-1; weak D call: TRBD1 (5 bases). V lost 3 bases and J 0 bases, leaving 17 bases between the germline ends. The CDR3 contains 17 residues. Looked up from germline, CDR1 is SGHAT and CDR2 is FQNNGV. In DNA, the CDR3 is TGTGCCAGCAGCTTGAGACAGCCGCGGCGAATGAACACTGAAGCTTTCTTT. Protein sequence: CASSLRQPRRMNTEAFF.

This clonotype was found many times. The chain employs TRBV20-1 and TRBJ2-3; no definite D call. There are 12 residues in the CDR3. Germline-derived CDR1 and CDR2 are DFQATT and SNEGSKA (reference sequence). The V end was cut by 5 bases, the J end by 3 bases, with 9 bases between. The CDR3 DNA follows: TGCAGTGCTCGGCCCGAAACAGATACGCAGTATTTT. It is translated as CSARPETDTQYF.

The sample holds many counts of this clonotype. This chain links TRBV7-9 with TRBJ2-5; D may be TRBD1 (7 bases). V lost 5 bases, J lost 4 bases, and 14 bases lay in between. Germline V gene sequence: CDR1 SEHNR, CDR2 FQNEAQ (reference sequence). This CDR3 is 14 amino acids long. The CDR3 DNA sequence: TGTGCCAGCAGCACCTGGCAGGGGGGAGAGACCCAGTACTTC. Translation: CASSTWQGGETQYF.

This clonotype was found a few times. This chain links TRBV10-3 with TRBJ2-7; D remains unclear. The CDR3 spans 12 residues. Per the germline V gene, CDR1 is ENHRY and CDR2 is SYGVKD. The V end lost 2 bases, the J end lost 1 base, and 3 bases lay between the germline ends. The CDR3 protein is CAISEGSYEQYF. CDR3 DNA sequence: TGTGCCATCAGTGAGGGATCCTACGAGCAGTACTTC.

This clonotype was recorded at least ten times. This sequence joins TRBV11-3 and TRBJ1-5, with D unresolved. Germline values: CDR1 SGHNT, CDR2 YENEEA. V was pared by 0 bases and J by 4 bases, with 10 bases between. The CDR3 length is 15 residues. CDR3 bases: TGTGCCAGCAGCTTAGATCTAAGTCCTAATCAGCCCCAGCATTTT. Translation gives CASSLDLSPNQPQHF.

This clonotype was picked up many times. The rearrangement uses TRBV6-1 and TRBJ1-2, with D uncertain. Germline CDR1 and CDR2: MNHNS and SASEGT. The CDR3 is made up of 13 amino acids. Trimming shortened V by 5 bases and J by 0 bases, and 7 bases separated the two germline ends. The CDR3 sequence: CASSWTANYGYTF. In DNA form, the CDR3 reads TGTGCCAGCAGTTGGACCGCTAACTATGGCTACACCTTC.